This TCR beta chain is drawn from a study of T cells in Graves' hyperthyroidism and ophthalmopathy. Germline-derived CDR1 and CDR2 are ENHRY and SYGVKD. Trimming shortened V by 10 bases and J by 1 base, and 11 bases separated the two germline ends. This CDR3 region has 14 residues. TCR beta CDR3 region amplification was performed from RNA transcripts. HTBI primers drove first-round RT-PCR of the TCR CDR3. Using its own MiXCR run on the multiplex PCR reads, TCRdb lists one record per CDR3 protein. The table has roughly 710,000 distinct CDR3 sequences, roughly a third seen once. This clonotype has a count of ten or more.

The sample comprised blood. This clonotype originated in a woman aged 35 to 49 with Graves' hyperthyroidism. The chain joins TRBV10-3 to TRBJ2-6; TRBD2 is a possible D gene (5 bases). Here the CDR3 DNA reads TGTGCCACGGACGGAGGTTCTGGGGCCAACGTCCTGACTTTC. Its translation: CATDGGSGANVLTF.